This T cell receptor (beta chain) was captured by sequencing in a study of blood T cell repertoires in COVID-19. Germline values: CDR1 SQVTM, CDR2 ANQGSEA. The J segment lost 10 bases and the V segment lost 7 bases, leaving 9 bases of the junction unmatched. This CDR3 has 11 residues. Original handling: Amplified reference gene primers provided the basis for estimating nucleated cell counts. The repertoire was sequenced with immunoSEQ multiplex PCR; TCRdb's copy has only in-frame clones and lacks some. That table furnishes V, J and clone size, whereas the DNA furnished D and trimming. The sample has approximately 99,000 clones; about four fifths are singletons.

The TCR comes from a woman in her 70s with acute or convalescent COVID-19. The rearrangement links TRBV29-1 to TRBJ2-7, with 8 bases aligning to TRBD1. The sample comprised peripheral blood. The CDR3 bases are TGCAGCGCCTGGACAGGGAAAGACCAGTACTTC. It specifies CSAWTGKDQYF.